Included here is one T cell receptor (beta chain) sequence, with context. This specimen comes from a study of blood T cell repertoires in COVID-19. The length of the CDR3 is 15 residues. CDR1 and CDR2 from the germline V gene are SGHKS and YYEKEE (reference sequence). With 1 base removed from V and 7 bases from J, the gap between germline ends came to 18 bases. TCRdb keeps only in-frame clones here, not all; method: immunoSEQ multiplex PCR. The sample includes some 200,000 clones, 75% to 80% seen only once; the top ten take roughly 28%. The origin of this receptor is a woman between 65 and 79 years old with acute or convalescent COVID-19. The specimen sequenced was peripheral blood. The J gene is TRBJ2-7, the V gene TRBV5-5; D is perhaps TRBD1 (5 bases). For the CDR3, the DNA is TGTGCCAGCAGCTTGAGGCAGGGTTTGACGGAAGAGCAGTACTTC. Amino acid sequence: CASSLRQGLTEEQYF.